This entry concerns a single T cell receptor beta chain. What it recognizes is unknown. This record comes from a study of T cells after yellow fever vaccination. Each CDR3 protein is one row after TCRdb ran MiXCR on the 5' RACE reads. The sample holds around 340,000 distinct CDR3 sequences, around 12% seen once. The CDR3 covers 14 residues. The germline CDR1 and CDR2 sequences are DFQATT and SNEGSKA (reference sequence). Trimming took 5 bases from V and 3 from J; bases not matched to a gene: 6. General observations from the study: Abundant bulk-population clonotypes could contaminate the FACS-sorted repertoires.

The chain is built from TRBV20-1 and TRBJ1-5; 8 bases fit TRBD1. This receptor was identified in a man aged 18 to 29 who received the YFV17D yellow fever vaccine. This sample comprised CD4+ T cells sorted from PBMCs, obtained 15 days after the yellow fever booster vaccination. CDR3 coding DNA: TGCAGTGCTGCCGACAGGGGATTCAATCAGCCCCAGCATTTT. Amino acid sequence: CSAADRGFNQPQHF.